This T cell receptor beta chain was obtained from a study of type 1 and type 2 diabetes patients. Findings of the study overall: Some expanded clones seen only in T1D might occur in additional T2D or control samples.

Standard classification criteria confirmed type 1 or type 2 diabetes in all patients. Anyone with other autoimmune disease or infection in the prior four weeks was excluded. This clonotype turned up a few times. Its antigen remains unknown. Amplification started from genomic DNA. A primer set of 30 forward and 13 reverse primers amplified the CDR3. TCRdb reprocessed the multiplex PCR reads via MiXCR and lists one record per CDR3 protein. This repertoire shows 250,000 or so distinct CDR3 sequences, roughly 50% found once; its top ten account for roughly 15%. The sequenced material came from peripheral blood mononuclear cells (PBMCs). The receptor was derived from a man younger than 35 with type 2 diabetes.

This CDR3 is CASSYRPGTGGKETQYF. As DNA, the CDR3 is TGTGCCAGCAGTTACCGTCCTGGGACAGGGGGTAAAGAGACCCAGTACTTC. The V call is TRBV6-5, the J call TRBJ2-5; 11 positions match TRBD1. From germline, CDR1 is MNHEY and CDR2 SVGAGI. CDR3 length: 17 residues. V lost 2 bases and J lost 3; bases outside the gene matches: 8.